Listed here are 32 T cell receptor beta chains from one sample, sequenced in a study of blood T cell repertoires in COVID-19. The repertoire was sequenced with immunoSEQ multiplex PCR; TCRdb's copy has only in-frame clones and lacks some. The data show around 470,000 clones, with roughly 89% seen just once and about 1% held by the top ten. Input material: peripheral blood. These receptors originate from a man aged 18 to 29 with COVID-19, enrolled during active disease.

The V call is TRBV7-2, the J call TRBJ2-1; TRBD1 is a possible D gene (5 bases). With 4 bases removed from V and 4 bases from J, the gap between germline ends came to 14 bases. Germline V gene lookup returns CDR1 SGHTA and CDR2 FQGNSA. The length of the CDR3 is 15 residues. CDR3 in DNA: TGTGCCAGCAGCTCCCAGGGTTTTCGGTACAATGAGCAGTTCTTC. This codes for CASSSQGFRYNEQFF.

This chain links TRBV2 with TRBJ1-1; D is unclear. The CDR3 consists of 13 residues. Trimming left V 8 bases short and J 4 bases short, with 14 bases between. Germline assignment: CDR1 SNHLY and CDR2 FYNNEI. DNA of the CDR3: TGTGCCAGCGGTAGACAAAGCGGCACTGAAGCTTTCTTT. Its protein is CASGRQSGTEAFF. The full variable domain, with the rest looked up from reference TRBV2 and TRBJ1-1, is EPEVTQTPSHQVTQMGQEVILRCVPISNHLYFYWYRQILGQKVEFLVSFYNNEISEKSEIFDDQFSVERPDGSNFTLKIRSTKLEDSAMYFCASGRQSGTEAFFGQGTRLTVV.

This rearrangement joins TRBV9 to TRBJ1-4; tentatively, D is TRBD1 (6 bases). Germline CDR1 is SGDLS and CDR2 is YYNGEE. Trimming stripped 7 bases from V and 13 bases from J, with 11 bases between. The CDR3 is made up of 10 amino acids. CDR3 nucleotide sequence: TGTGCCAGCCCAGGGGAGGGACTGTTTTTT. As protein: CASPGEGLFF. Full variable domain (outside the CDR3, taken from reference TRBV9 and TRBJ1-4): DSGVTQTPKHLITATGQRVTLRCSPRSGDLSVYWYQQSLDQGLQFLIQYYNGEERAKGNILERFSAQQFPDLHSELNLSSLELGDSALYFCASPGEGLFFGSGTQLSVL.

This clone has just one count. DNA of the CDR3: TGTGCCACGCGAAAGAACCCGCAACTGAACACTGAAGCTTTCTTT. This encodes CATRKNPQLNTEAFF. V is TRBV11-2 and J is TRBJ1-1; D gene uncertain. Germline CDR1 SGHAT, CDR2 FQNNGV. The V end lost 10 bases, the J end lost 0 bases, and 18 bases lay between the germline ends. The CDR3 runs 15 residues.

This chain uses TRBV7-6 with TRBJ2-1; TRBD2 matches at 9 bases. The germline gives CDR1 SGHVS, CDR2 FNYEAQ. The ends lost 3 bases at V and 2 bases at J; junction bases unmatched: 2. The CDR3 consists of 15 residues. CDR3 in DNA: TGTGCCAGCAGCTTCCTAGCGGGGCCCTACAATGAGCAGTTCTTC. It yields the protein CASSFLAGPYNEQFF.

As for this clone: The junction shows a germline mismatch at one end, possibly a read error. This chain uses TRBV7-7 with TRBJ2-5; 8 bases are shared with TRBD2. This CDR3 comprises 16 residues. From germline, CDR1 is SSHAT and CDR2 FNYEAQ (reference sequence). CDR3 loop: CASSPGGLAGVETQYF. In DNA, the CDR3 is TGTGCTAGCAGCCCGGGAGGGCTAGCGGGCGTAGAGACCCAGTACTTC. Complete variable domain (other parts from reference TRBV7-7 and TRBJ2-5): GAGVSQSPRYKVTKRGQDVTLRCDPISSHATLYWYQQALGQGPEFLTYFNYEAQPDKSGLPSDRFSAERPEGSISTLTIQRTEQRDSAMYRCASSPGGLAGVETQYFGPGTRLLVL.

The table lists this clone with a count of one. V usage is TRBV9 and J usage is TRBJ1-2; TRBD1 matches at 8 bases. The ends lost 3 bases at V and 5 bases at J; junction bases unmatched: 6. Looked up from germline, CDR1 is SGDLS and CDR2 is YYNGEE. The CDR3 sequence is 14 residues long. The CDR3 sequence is CASSGQGNEYGYTF. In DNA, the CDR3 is TGTGCCAGCAGCGGACAGGGGAATGAATATGGCTACACCTTC.

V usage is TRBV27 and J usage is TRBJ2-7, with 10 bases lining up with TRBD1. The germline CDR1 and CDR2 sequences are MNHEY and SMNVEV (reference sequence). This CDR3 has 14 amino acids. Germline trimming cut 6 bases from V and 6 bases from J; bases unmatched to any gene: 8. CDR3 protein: CASRRPGQGLEQYF. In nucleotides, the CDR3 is TGTGCCAGCAGGCGCCCGGGACAGGGGCTCGAGCAGTACTTC.

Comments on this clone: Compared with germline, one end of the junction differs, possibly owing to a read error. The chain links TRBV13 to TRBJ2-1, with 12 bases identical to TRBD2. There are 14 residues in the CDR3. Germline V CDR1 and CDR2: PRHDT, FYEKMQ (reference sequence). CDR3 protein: CASSLGLAGNEQFF. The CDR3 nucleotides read TGTGCCAGCAGCCTAGGACTAGCGGGAAATGAGCAGTTCTTC.

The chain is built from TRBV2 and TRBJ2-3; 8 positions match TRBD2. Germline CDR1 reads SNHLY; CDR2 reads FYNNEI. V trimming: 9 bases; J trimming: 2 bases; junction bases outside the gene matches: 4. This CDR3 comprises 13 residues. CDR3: CASRAGDTDTQYF. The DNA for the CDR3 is TGTGCCAGTCGAGCGGGGGACACAGATACGCAGTATTTT. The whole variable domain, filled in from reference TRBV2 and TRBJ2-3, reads EPEVTQTPSHQVTQMGQEVILRCVPISNHLYFYWYRQILGQKVEFLVSFYNNEISEKSEIFDDQFSVERPDGSNFTLKIRSTKLEDSAMYFCASRAGDTDTQYFGPGTRLTVL.

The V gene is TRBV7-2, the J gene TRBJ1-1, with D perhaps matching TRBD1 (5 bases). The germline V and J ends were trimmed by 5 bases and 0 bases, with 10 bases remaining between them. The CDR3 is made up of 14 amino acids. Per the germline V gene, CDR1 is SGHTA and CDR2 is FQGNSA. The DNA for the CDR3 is TGTGCCAGCAGCCGGGGGTTAATGAACACTGAAGCTTTCTTT. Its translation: CASSRGLMNTEAFF.

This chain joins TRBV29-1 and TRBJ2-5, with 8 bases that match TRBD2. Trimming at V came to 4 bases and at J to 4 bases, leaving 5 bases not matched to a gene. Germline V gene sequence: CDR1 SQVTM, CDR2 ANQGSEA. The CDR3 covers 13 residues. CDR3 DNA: TGCAGCGTTGCCGGGGGGGGAGGAGAGACCCAGTACTTC. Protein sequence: CSVAGGGGETQYF.

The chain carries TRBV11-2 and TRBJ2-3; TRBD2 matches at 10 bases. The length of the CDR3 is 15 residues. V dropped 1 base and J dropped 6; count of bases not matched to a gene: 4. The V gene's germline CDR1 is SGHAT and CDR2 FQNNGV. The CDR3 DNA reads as TGTGCCAGCAGCTTAGGCCAGCGGGGGGGGGATACGCAGTATTTT. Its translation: CASSLGQRGGDTQYF.

The chain's CDR3 is CASSSSAGGFVEQFF. The CDR3 nucleotides are TGTGCCAGCAGCTCATCGGCGGGGGGGTTTGTTGAGCAGTTCTTC. The chain employs TRBV11-1 and TRBJ2-1; TRBD2 agrees at 9 bases. The V segment lost 4 bases and the J segment 9 bases; nucleotides outside the gene matches: 10. The CDR3 spans 15 residues. Germline V gene data show CDR1 as SGHAT and CDR2 as FQDESV (reference sequence).

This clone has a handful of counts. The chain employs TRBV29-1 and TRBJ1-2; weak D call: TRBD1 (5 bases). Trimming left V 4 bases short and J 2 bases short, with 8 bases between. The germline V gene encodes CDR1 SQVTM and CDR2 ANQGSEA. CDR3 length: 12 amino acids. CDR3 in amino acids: CSVGAGNYGYTF. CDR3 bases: TGCAGCGTTGGGGCAGGGAACTATGGCTACACCTTC.

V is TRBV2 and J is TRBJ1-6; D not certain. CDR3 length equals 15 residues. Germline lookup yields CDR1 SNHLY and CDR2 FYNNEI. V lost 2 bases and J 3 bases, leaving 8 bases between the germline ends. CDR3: CASSEFAGYNSPLHF. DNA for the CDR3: TGTGCCAGCAGTGAATTCGCAGGCTATAATTCACCCCTCCACTTT. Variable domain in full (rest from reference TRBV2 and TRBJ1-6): EPEVTQTPSHQVTQMGQEVILRCVPISNHLYFYWYRQILGQKVEFLVSFYNNEISEKSEIFDDQFSVERPDGSNFTLKIRSTKLEDSAMYFCASSEFAGYNSPLHFGNGTRLTVT.

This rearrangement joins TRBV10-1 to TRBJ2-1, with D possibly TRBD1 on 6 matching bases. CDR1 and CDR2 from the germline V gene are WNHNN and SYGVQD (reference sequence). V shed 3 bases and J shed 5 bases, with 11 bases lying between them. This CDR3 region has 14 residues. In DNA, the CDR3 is TGCGCCAGCAGTGATGACAGGACGGACAATGAGCAGTTCTTC. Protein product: CASSDDRTDNEQFF.

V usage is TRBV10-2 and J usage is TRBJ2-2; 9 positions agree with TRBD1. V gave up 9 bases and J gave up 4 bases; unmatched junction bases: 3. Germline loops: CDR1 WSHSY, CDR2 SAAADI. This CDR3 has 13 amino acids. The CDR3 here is CASNRGLTGELFF. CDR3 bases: TGCGCCAGTAACAGGGGGCTCACCGGGGAGCTGTTTTTT.

The DNA of the CDR3 is TGTGCCAGCAGGCGGGGACAGGGGAGCGGGGAGCTGTTTTTT. As protein: CASRRGQGSGELFF. The J gene is TRBJ2-2, the V gene TRBV3-1 (or the pseudogene TRBV3-2), with TRBD1 matching 10 bases. The CDR3 consists of 14 residues. J gave up 7 bases and V 6 bases, and 5 bases lay outside the gene matches. CDR1 and CDR2 from the germline V gene are LGHDT and YNNKEL (reference sequence).

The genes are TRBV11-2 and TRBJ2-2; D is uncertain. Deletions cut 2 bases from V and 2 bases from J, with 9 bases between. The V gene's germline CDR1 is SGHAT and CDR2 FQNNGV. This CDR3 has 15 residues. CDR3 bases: TGTGCCAGCAGCTTATCCCACAGCAACACCGGGGAGCTGTTTTTT. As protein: CASSLSHSNTGELFF.

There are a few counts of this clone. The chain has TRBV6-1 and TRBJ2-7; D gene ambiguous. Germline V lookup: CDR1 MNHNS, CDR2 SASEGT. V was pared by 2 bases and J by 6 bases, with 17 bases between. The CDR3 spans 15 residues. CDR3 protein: CASSETVVGSREQYF. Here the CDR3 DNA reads TGTGCCAGCAGTGAAACCGTTGTCGGGTCCCGCGAGCAGTACTTC.

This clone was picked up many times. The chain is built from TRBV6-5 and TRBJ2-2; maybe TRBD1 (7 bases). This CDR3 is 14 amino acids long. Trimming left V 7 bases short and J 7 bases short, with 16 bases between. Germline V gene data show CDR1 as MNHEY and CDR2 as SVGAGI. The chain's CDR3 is CASTRYRGGGELFF. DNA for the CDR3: TGTGCCAGCACGCGCTACAGGGGAGGCGGGGAGCTGTTTTTT.

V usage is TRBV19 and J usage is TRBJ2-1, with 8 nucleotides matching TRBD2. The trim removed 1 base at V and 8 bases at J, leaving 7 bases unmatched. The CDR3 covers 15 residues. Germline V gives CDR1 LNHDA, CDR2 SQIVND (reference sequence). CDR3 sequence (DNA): TGTGCCAGTAGTATAGGGACTAGCATTCTCGATGAGCAGTTCTTC. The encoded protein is CASSIGTSILDEQFF.

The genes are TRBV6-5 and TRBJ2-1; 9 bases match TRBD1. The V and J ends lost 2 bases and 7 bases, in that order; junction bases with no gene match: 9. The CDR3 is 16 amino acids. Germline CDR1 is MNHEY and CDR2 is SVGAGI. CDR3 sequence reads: CASSYQGQGRLNEQFF. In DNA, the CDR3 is TGTGCCAGCAGTTACCAGGGACAGGGAAGGTTGAATGAGCAGTTCTTC.

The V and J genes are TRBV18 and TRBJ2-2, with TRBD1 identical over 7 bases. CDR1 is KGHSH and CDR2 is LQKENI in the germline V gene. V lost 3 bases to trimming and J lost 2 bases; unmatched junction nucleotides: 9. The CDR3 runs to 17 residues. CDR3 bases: TGTGCCAGCTCACCCGCCGGGACAGTTAGTAACACCGGGGAGCTGTTTTTT. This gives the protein CASSPAGTVSNTGELFF.

The CDR3 sequence: CASSLGGLYTEAFF. The CDR3 DNA follows: TGTGCCAGCAGCTTGGGGGGGCTTTACACTGAAGCTTTCTTT. The chain employs TRBV7-9 and TRBJ1-1; D is possibly TRBD1 (6 bases). CDR1 is SEHNR, CDR2 FQNEAQ, per germline (reference sequence). The CDR3 is made up of 14 amino acids. V was pared by 3 bases and J by 3 bases, with 11 bases between.

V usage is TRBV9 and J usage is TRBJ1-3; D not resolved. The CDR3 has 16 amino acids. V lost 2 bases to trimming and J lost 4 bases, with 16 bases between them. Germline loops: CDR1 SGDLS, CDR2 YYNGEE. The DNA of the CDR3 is TGTGCCAGCAGCGTGGGTCAATCGGGGAAAGGAAACACCATATATTTT. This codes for CASSVGQSGKGNTIYF. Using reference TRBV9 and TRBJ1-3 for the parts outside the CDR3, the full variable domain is DSGVTQTPKHLITATGQRVTLRCSPRSGDLSVYWYQQSLDQGLQFLIQYYNGEERAKGNILERFSAQQFPDLHSELNLSSLELGDSALYFCASSVGQSGKGNTIYFGEGSWLTVV.

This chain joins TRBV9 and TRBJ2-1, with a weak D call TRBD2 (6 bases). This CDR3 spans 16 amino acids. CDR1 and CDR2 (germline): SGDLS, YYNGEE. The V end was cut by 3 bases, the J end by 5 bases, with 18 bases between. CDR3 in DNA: TGTGCCAGCAGCGGGCCCGGAGGAGGGCCTAACAATGAGCAGTTCTTC. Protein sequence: CASSGPGGGPNNEQFF. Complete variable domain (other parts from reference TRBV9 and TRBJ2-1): DSGVTQTPKHLITATGQRVTLRCSPRSGDLSVYWYQQSLDQGLQFLIQYYNGEERAKGNILERFSAQQFPDLHSELNLSSLELGDSALYFCASSGPGGGPNNEQFFGPGTRLTVL.

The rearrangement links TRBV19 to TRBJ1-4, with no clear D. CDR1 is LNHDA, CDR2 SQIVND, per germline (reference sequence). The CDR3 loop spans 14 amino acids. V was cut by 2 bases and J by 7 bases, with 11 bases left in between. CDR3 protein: CASSIWGGLEKLFF. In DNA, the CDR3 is TGTGCCAGTAGTATATGGGGAGGGCTTGAAAAACTGTTTTTT.

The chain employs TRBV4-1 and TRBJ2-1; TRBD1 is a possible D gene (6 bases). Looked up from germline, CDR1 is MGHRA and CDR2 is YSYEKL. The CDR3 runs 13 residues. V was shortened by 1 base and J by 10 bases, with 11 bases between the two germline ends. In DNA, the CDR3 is TGCGCCAGCAGCCAAGTGCAGGGGTGGGAGCAGTTCTTC. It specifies CASSQVQGWEQFF.

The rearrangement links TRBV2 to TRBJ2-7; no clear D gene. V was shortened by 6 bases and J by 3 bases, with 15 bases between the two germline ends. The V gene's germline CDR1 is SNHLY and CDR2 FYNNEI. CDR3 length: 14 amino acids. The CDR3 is CASSRDTQVYEQYF. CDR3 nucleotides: TGTGCCAGCAGCCGAGACACCCAAGTCTACGAGCAGTACTTC.

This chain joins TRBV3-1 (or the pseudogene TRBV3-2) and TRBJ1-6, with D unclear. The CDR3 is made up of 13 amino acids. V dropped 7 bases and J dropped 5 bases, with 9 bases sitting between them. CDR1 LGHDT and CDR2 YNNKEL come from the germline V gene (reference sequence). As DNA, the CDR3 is TGTGCCAGCAAGCGGCAGGATAATTCACCCCTCCACTTT. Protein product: CASKRQDNSPLHF.